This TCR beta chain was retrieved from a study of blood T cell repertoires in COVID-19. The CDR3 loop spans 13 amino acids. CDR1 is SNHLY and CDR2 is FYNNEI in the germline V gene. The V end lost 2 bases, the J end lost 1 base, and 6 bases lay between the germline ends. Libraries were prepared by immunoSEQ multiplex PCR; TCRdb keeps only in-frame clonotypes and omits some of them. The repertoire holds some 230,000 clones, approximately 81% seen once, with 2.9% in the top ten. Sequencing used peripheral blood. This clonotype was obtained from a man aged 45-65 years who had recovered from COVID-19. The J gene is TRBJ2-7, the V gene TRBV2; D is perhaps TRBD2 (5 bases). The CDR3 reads CASSEIASYEQYF. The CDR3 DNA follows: TGTGCCAGCAGTGAAATAGCGTCCTACGAGCAGTACTTC.